The 20 T cell receptor beta chains below all came from one sample that was sequenced in a study of CD8+CD57+ T cells in acquired aplastic anemia. According to the study, genomic DNA was the template for TCR beta VDJ and CDR3 profiling. TCRdb used MiXCR to reprocess the reads, holding one entry per CDR3 protein. Here the sample spans roughly 160,000 distinct CDR3 sequences, roughly 63% being singletons. Sequenced sample: sorted CD4+, CD8+, or CD8+CD57+ T cells (not recorded which) from PBMCs. These receptors were taken from a human donor in good health.

J is TRBJ2-7 and V is TRBV7-3; 7 nucleotides align to TRBD2. The CDR3 has 13 amino acids. The junction had 9 bases not matched to a gene; V was cut back by 11 bases and J by 2 bases. CDR1 SGHTA and CDR2 FQGTGA come from the germline V gene. CDR3 nucleotide sequence: TGTGCCTCGGGGCCAGCGGGAACCTACGAGCAGTACTTC. It yields the protein CASGPAGTYEQYF.

This clonotype occurred many times. CDR3: CASSAFSDTDTQYF. Written as DNA, the CDR3 is TGTGCCAGCAGCGCGTTTAGCGACACAGATACGCAGTATTTT. V gene TRBV7-3 combines with J gene TRBJ2-3, with D maybe TRBD2 (5 bases). The V gene lost 5 bases and the J gene lost 2 bases, with 11 bases spanning the gap. This CDR3 is built from 14 residues. CDR1 and CDR2 (germline): SGHTA, FQGTGA.

This clonotype was counted ten times or more. The chain has TRBV4-2 and TRBJ2-2; D remains ambiguous. The CDR3 has 13 amino acids. Germline CDR1 reads LGHNA; CDR2 reads YNFKEQ. With 1 base removed from V and 7 bases from J, the gap between germline ends came to 7 bases. This CDR3 is CASSQGLLGELFF. The CDR3 bases are TGTGCCAGCAGCCAAGGACTCCTCGGGGAGCTGTTTTTT.

The rearrangement uses TRBV12-3 or TRBV12-4 and TRBJ2-5; D is perhaps TRBD1 (5 bases). V gave up 2 bases and J gave up 7 bases, with 11 bases separating them. The CDR3 runs 13 residues. The DNA of the CDR3 is TGTGCCAGCAGTTTACAGGGAATCGGGACCCAGTACTTC. Translated, it gives CASSLQGIGTQYF.

The rearrangement uses TRBV19 and TRBJ2-7; maybe TRBD1 (6 bases). CDR3 length: 14 amino acids. V lost 1 base to trimming and J lost 2 bases, with 9 bases between them. Looked up from germline, CDR1 is LNHDA and CDR2 is SQIVND (reference sequence). CDR3 protein: CASSIGQEAYEQYF. CDR3 DNA: TGTGCCAGTAGTATAGGACAGGAAGCCTACGAGCAGTACTTC.

The chain couples TRBV2 to TRBJ1-1; 9 bases are a match to TRBD1. The J segment lost 5 bases and the V segment lost 6 bases, leaving 7 bases of the junction unmatched. The CDR3 extends over 14 amino acids. Germline loops: CDR1 SNHLY, CDR2 FYNNEI. The CDR3 DNA reads as TGTGCCAGCAGCGGGACAGGGAGCGGTACTGAAGCTTTCTTT. Its translation: CASSGTGSGTEAFF.

This clonotype was seen at least ten times. This chain links TRBV12-3 or TRBV12-4 with TRBJ2-2, with D unresolved. The length of the CDR3 is 13 residues. Trimming stripped 5 bases from V and 0 bases from J, with 4 bases between. In DNA form, the CDR3 reads TGTGCCAGCAGTGGAACGAACACCGGGGAGCTGTTTTTT. Encoded protein: CASSGTNTGELFF.

The J gene is TRBJ2-7, the V gene TRBV15; D is tentatively TRBD1 or TRBD2 (7 bases each). The CDR3 contains 13 residues. Germline V lookup: CDR1 LNHNV, CDR2 YYDKDF (reference sequence). V was pared by 5 bases and J by 7 bases, with 15 bases between. The CDR3 sequence: CATSGVQGGEQYF. DNA for the CDR3: TGTGCCACCAGCGGGGTTCAGGGGGGGGAGCAGTACTTC.

V is TRBV7-9 and J is TRBJ2-7, with 12 bases aligning to TRBD1. J was trimmed by 6 bases and V by 4 bases; bases with no gene match: 7. The CDR3 runs to 15 residues. CDR1 is SEHNR and CDR2 is FQNEAQ in the germline V gene (reference sequence). CDR3 sequence (DNA): TGTGCCAGCAGCTACCCGGGACAGGGGGCTTCCGAGCAGTACTTC. Its protein product is CASSYPGQGASEQYF.

This clonotype appeared a few times. This rearrangement joins TRBV29-1 to TRBJ2-7, with D perhaps being TRBD1 or TRBD2 (6 bases each). CDR1 SQVTM and CDR2 ANQGSEA come from the germline V gene. CDR3 length: 13 residues. The V gene lost 1 base and the J gene lost 3 bases, with 10 bases spanning the gap. As DNA, the CDR3 is TGCAGCGTTGAAGGTGGAGGGGGCTACGAGCAGTACTTC. Protein sequence: CSVEGGGGYEQYF.

The genes are TRBV20-1 and TRBJ2-7; 8 nucleotides line up with TRBD1. There are 13 residues in the CDR3. J gave up 4 bases and V 5 bases, and 7 bases lay outside the gene matches. Per germline, CDR1 DFQATT and CDR2 SNEGSKA (reference sequence). Here the CDR3 DNA reads TGCAGTGCTCTGACAGGGGAGAGTTACGAGCAGTACTTC. As protein: CSALTGESYEQYF.

The chain recombines TRBV7-6 with TRBJ2-7, with D perhaps TRBD1 (6 bases). Looked up from germline, CDR1 is SGHVS and CDR2 is FNYEAQ. The CDR3 has 16 residues. Trimming removed 5 bases at V and 0 bases at J, with 17 bases between. The CDR3, as DNA: TGTGCCAGCAGCCCAGCGACAGGCACCAGCTCCTACGAGCAGTACTTC. Protein: CASSPATGTSSYEQYF.

The J gene is TRBJ2-1, the V gene TRBV5-1; tentative D call: TRBD1 (6 bases). Germline CDR1 is SGHRS and CDR2 is YFSETQ. The CDR3 loop spans 14 amino acids. V was pared by 5 bases and J by 4 bases, with 13 bases between. The CDR3 loop is CASREDRLYNEQFF. In DNA, the CDR3 is TGCGCCAGCAGGGAGGACAGACTATACAATGAGCAGTTCTTC.

V usage is TRBV5-1 and J usage is TRBJ1-6; TRBD1 aligns across 7 bases. V shed 4 bases and J 7 bases; nucleotides not matched to a gene: 8. The CDR3 has 15 residues. Germline assignment: CDR1 SGHRS and CDR2 YFSETQ. The CDR3 protein is CASSGKTGTNSPLHF. CDR3 sequence (DNA): TGCGCCAGCAGCGGAAAGACAGGGACAAATTCACCCCTCCACTTT.

The CDR3 sequence: CATTRDPDNEQFF. CDR3 DNA sequence: TGTGCCACCACACGGGACCCAGACAATGAGCAGTTCTTC. The chain uses TRBV24-1 and TRBJ2-1; D is possibly TRBD1 or TRBD2 (5 bases each). V gave up 8 bases and J gave up 5 bases, with 12 bases separating them. The CDR3 runs to 13 residues. Germline CDR1 KGHDR, CDR2 SFDVKD.

V usage is TRBV9 and J usage is TRBJ1-2, with D possibly TRBD1 on 5 matching bases. This CDR3 contains 16 residues. V lost 4 bases and J lost 4, with 20 bases in between. Germline V lookup: CDR1 SGDLS, CDR2 YYNGEE. The CDR3 protein is CASSPTQGRAFYGYTF. The CDR3 nucleotides read TGTGCCAGCAGCCCCACCCAGGGCAGGGCCTTCTATGGCTACACCTTC.

Notes on this clonotype: A read error is likely, as this CDR3 ends without the conserved phenylalanine or tryptophan. Because the CDR3's place on the DNA is in doubt, the DNA is left out and the CDR3 is given as listed by TCRdb. The chain employs TRBV20-1 and TRBJ2-1; the D call TRBD2 from the table was never checked on the DNA. The germline V gene has CDR1 DFQATT and CDR2 SNEGSKA (reference sequence). The CDR3 length equals 14 residues, ends included. This CDR3 reads CSANPGLEGYEQLL.

As concerns this clonotype: The junction departs from germline at one end; a sequencing error may be responsible. The chain employs TRBV9 and TRBJ2-2; TRBD1 aligns across 8 bases. This CDR3 spans 16 amino acids. Germline V lookup: CDR1 SGDLS, CDR2 YYNGEE. This chain's CDR3 is CASSPRTGSVAGELFF. In DNA form, the CDR3 reads TGTGCCAGCAGCCCAAGGACAGGGTCTGTGGCCGGGGAGCTGTTCTTT.

The chain recombines TRBV2 with TRBJ2-5; D possibly corresponds to TRBD2 (6 bases). V shed 6 bases and J shed 3 bases, with 11 bases lying between them. The CDR3 is 13 amino acids. CDR1 is SNHLY, CDR2 FYNNEI, per germline. The CDR3 loop is CASSLGRKETQYF. The CDR3 DNA sequence: TGTGCCAGCAGCTTGGGGAGGAAAGAGACCCAGTACTTC.

The V and J genes are TRBV14 and TRBJ1-6; 10 positions agree with TRBD1. The CDR3 totals 17 residues. V trimming: 3 bases; J trimming: 11 bases; junction bases outside the gene matches: 13. Per the germline V gene, CDR1 is SGHDN and CDR2 is FVKESK. The CDR3 protein is CASSHYLPGTGVAPLHF. Written as DNA, the CDR3 is TGTGCCAGCAGCCACTATCTCCCCGGGACAGGGGTAGCACCCCTCCACTTT.